Listed below are T cell receptor beta chains from one sample, sequenced in a study of blood T cell repertoires in COVID-19. Sequencing used immunoSEQ multiplex PCR; TCRdb keeps in-frame clones, though not all of them. The sample records approximately 250,000 clones, about 87% being singletons. Sequencing was done on a sample of PBMCs or T cells enriched from blood (not recorded which). The receptors originated from a woman younger than 45 with acute COVID-19. CDR3s include the opening cysteine and the closing phenylalanine or tryptophan. The D gene is left open where the match is weak. Size tells how often a clone was seen (once, few, many) or the class of an expanded clone, and some rows leave it out.

CDR3 DNA	CDR3 protein	clone size	D gene	CDR3 length	V gene	J gene
TGCGCCAGCAGCCATCCACCGGGACAGGGGCATGAGCAGTTCTTC	CASSHPPGQGHEQFF	NA	TRBD1	15	TRBV4-3	TRBJ2-1
TGTGCCAGCAGCGTATCGCTGGGGGCGCATGAGACCCAGTACTTC	CASSVSLGAHETQYF	NA	NA	15	TRBV9	TRBJ2-5
TGCAGCGTTGAAGGAGGAGGAGCGAGGGACATTCAGTACTTC	CSVEGGGARDIQYF	NA	NA	14	TRBV29-1	TRBJ2-4
TGTGCCACCAGCAGAGAAACCGGGGGTTCGGACGAGCAGTACTTC	CATSRETGGSDEQYF	many	NA	15	TRBV15	TRBJ2-7
TGTGCCAGCAGCTTTTCTAGCGGGAACTACAATGAGCAGTTCTTC	CASSFSSGNYNEQFF	NA	TRBD2	15	TRBV7-9	TRBJ2-1
TGTGCCAGCAGCAAAGCGCTTTTGGAGGGAAGGAACACTGAAGCTTTCTTT	CASSKALLEGRNTEAFF	once	NA	17	TRBV21-1	TRBJ1-1
TGTGCCAGCAGCCAAGATTGGGCAGCAACCTCCTACAATGAGCAGTTCTTC	CASSQDWAATSYNEQFF	NA	NA	17	TRBV3-1/TRBV3-2	TRBJ2-1
TGTGCCAGCAGTTCCTTCGCCAGGGCATATGGCTACACCTTC	CASSSFARAYGYTF	NA	NA	14	TRBV28	TRBJ1-2
TGTGCCAGCAGCGAAGGGACTAGCGGAGCCTACGAGCAGTACTTC	CASSEGTSGAYEQYF	NA	TRBD2	15	TRBV3-1/TRBV3-2	TRBJ2-7
TGTGCCAGCAGTTTATGGGGGGCCGATTCAGGCACTGAAGCTTTCTTT	CASSLWGADSGTEAFF	NA	NA	16	TRBV28	TRBJ1-1
TGTGCCAGCAGCCTTACGGGATTCCACGAGCAGTACTTC	CASSLTGFHEQYF	NA	NA	13	TRBV11-3	TRBJ2-7
TGTGCCAGCAGCTTAGGGGCAGGGGCGGGAGGCACCGGCGAGCAGTACTTC	CASSLGAGAGGTGEQYF	once	TRBD2	17	TRBV7-2	TRBJ2-7
TGTGCCAGCAGCCAACGACTAATGGGTGAAAAACTGTTTTTT	CASSQRLMGEKLFF	NA	NA	14	TRBV14	TRBJ1-4
TGTGCCAGCAGTGAAGATTCTAGCTGGGGTGAGCAGTTCTTC	CASSEDSSWGEQFF	NA	NA	14	TRBV2	TRBJ2-1
TGTGCCAGCAGTTTTAGGGGAAGGGGTGAGCAGTTCTTC	CASSFRGRGEQFF	NA	NA	13	TRBV27	TRBJ2-1
TGTGCCAGTAGTACCGGGACTCATGGCATTCAGTACTTC	CASSTGTHGIQYF	NA	NA	13	TRBV19	TRBJ2-4
TGTGCCAGCAAGACAGGGGACTCTGGAAACACCATATATTTT	CASKTGDSGNTIYF	NA	TRBD1	14	TRBV2	TRBJ1-3
TGCGCCAGCAGCTTGGCAACCGGGACAGGAGACTACGAGCAGTACTTC	CASSLATGTGDYEQYF	NA	TRBD1	16	TRBV5-1	TRBJ2-7
TGTGCCAGAAGCTTGGGCGGGACTAGCGCGTACAATGAGCAGTTCTTC	CARSLGGTSAYNEQFF	NA	TRBD2	16	TRBV5-3	TRBJ2-1
TGCGCCAGCAGCGCGGACGGAGGCCAGGTTACAGATACGCAGTATTTT	CASSADGGQVTDTQYF	NA	NA	16	TRBV5-1	TRBJ2-3
TGCGCCAGCCCTAACGGGACTACTCAACCATATCCGAACACCGGGGAGCTGTTTTTT	CASPNGTTQPYPNTGELFF	NA	TRBD2	19	TRBV10-1	TRBJ2-2
TGCGCCAGCAGCCAATACCAGGACGAGCAGTACTTC	CASSQYQDEQYF	NA	NA	12	TRBV4-1	TRBJ2-7
TGTGCCAGCAGCTCCCCAGAGTACTACTACGAGCAGTACTTC	CASSSPEYYYEQYF	NA	NA	14	TRBV6-6	TRBJ2-7
TGTGCCAGCAGTTTGTCCACAGGGGAGAACAATGAGCAGTTCTTC	CASSLSTGENNEQFF	NA	TRBD1	15	TRBV6-5	TRBJ2-1
TGTGCCAGCACTCGGACAGGGGTCAACACTGAAGCTTTCTTT	CASTRTGVNTEAFF	few	TRBD1	14	TRBV2	TRBJ1-1
TGTGCCAGCAGTTCCGGAGCGGGATCTAGCACAGATACGCAGTATTTT	CASSSGAGSSTDTQYF	NA	TRBD2	16	TRBV28	TRBJ2-3
TGCGCCAGCAGTCAATCGGGGACAGGATCAAGCTCCTATAATTCACCCCTCCACTTT	CASSQSGTGSSSYNSPLHF	NA	TRBD1	19	TRBV23-1	TRBJ1-6
TGCGCCAGCAGCCAGACTCTAGCATATGGCTACACCTTC	CASSQTLAYGYTF	few	NA	13	TRBV4-3	TRBJ1-2
TGTGCCAGCAGTTTACCCGGGGGGAGCTCCTACGAGCAGTACTTC	CASSLPGGSSYEQYF	NA	TRBD2	15	TRBV28	TRBJ2-7
TGCAGCGTTGAAGATCGGCCGGGGGGTACCTACAATGAGCAGTTCTTC	CSVEDRPGGTYNEQFF	NA	TRBD2	16	TRBV29-1	TRBJ2-1
TGTGCCAGCAGCCTGAATCCCGGGACAGCTTACGAGCAGTACTTC	CASSLNPGTAYEQYF	NA	TRBD1	15	TRBV3-1/TRBV3-2	TRBJ2-7
TGTGCCAGCAGCCAAGTCTTCAATATGAACCCCGGGACAGGGATAGAAGCTTTCTTT	CASSQVFNMNPGTGIEAFF	NA	TRBD1	19	TRBV3-1/TRBV3-2	TRBJ1-1
TGTGCCAGCAGCCCCCGGGAGGGGTGGGAGACCCAGTACTTC	CASSPREGWETQYF	NA	TRBD2	14	TRBV11-2	TRBJ2-5
TGTGCCAGCAGTGTAGCGGGAGCTGGGGCGCAGTACTTC	CASSVAGAGAQYF	NA	TRBD2	13	TRBV25-1	TRBJ2-4
TGCAGCGTTGGAGTGGCGGGTCCTGGTCAGCCCCAGCATTTT	CSVGVAGPGQPQHF	NA	NA	14	TRBV29-1	TRBJ1-5
TGTGCCAGCAGCCAGCAAACGGGAGGATCCTACGAGCAGTACTTC	CASSQQTGGSYEQYF	NA	TRBD2	15	TRBV7-2	TRBJ2-7
TGTGCCAGCAGCTACAACTCGGGGACCCAGTACTTC	CASSYNSGTQYF	NA	NA	12	TRBV5-6	TRBJ2-5
TGTGCCAGCAGCTCCCGTAACAGGGGAACTAATGAAAAACTGTTTTTT	CASSSRNRGTNEKLFF	NA	TRBD1	16	TRBV7-2	TRBJ1-4
TGTGCCAGCTTAAGGGGTAGGGATGGCTACACCTTC	CASLRGRDGYTF	NA	NA	12	TRBV28	TRBJ1-2
TGTGCCAGCAGCGTGGACAGGGCATTAACAGATACGCAGTATTTT	CASSVDRALTDTQYF	once	TRBD1	15	TRBV6-4	TRBJ2-3
TGTGCCAGCAGCCAAGGGCGACAGGGACCCTACGAGCAGTACTTC	CASSQGRQGPYEQYF	NA	TRBD1	15	TRBV4-2	TRBJ2-7
TGTGCCACCAGCGACAGGGTCCTATCCGGCTACACCTTC	CATSDRVLSGYTF	once	TRBD1	13	TRBV24-1	TRBJ1-2
TGTGCCAGCAGCTACGGGACTAGCGGGGTGAGTGAGCAGTTCTTC	CASSYGTSGVSEQFF	NA	TRBD2	15	TRBV11-3	TRBJ2-1
TGTGCCAGCAGTAGCAGAACAGGGAAAGCTTTCTTT	CASSSRTGKAFF	NA	NA	12	TRBV28	TRBJ1-1
TGTGCCAGCAGCCAGGGACTGGGATCTGGGGCCAACGTCCTGACTTTC	CASSQGLGSGANVLTF	NA	NA	16	TRBV3-1/TRBV3-2	TRBJ2-6
TGTGCCAGCAGCCGAGACAGGGGAGGGAACTATGGCTACACCTTC	CASSRDRGGNYGYTF	NA	TRBD1	15	TRBV7-9	TRBJ1-2
TGTGCCAGCAGTCCCAGGACTTATAGCAATCAGCCCCAGCATTTT	CASSPRTYSNQPQHF	few	NA	15	TRBV6-5	TRBJ1-5
TGTGCCAGCTTCGAACAGGGGGGCTTAGATTACTATAATTCACCCCTCCACTTT	CASFEQGGLDYYNSPLHF	NA	TRBD1	18	TRBV28	TRBJ1-6
TGCGCCAGCAGTCCCGGACAGAACCAAGAGACCCAGTACTTC	CASSPGQNQETQYF	NA	NA	14	TRBV10-1	TRBJ2-5
TGTGCCATCCCTAGAATGGGGGACATATCGATTGACACCGGGGAGCTGTTTTTT	CAIPRMGDISIDTGELFF	NA	NA	18	TRBV10-3	TRBJ2-2
TGTGCCAGCAGCTTAGCCCGGGACAGGGTACGTGAGCAGTTCTTC	CASSLARDRVREQFF	NA	TRBD1	15	TRBV7-6	TRBJ2-1
TGTGCCAGCAGCCCTACTGAGGTAGATACGCAGTATTTT	CASSPTEVDTQYF	NA	NA	13	TRBV5-4	TRBJ2-3
TGTGCCACCAGACCCGCAGGGAACACTGAAGCTTTCTTT	CATRPAGNTEAFF	few	NA	13	TRBV24-1	TRBJ1-1